This is a list of T cell receptor beta chains from one sample in a study of T cells in Graves' hyperthyroidism and ophthalmopathy. Via MiXCR, TCRdb re-called the multiplex PCR reads, giving one row per CDR3 protein. The repertoire includes around 800,000 distinct CDR3 sequences, around 38% of them detected once, and over 8% sits in the top ten. The sequencing input was blood. The receptors shown here come from a man aged 18-30 years with Graves' hyperthyroidism. CDR3s include the opening cysteine and the closing phenylalanine or tryptophan. A D gene is named only where the DNA matches it firmly. Size is omitted from some rows. Given values are once, few, many or a class for expanded clones.

v_gene	j_gene	abundance	d_gene	CDR3aa	CDR3nt
TRBV7-6	TRBJ2-7	.	.	CASSLDGQGSAYEQYF	TGTGCCAGCAGCTTAGACGGTCAGGGGAGTGCCTACGAGCAGTACTTC
TRBV2	TRBJ2-5	many	.	CASRGRETQYF	TGTGCCAGCCGAGGGCGAGAGACCCAGTACTTC
TRBV9	TRBJ1-1	.	TRBD1	CASRDRGHPEAFF	TGTGCCAGCAGGGATAGGGGGCATCCTGAAGCTTTCTTT
TRBV10-2	TRBJ2-6	.	.	CASSAQGGTEAF	TGCGCCAGCAGTGCTCAGGGGGGGACTGAAGCTTTC
TRBV29-1	TRBJ2-7	few	TRBD1	CSVDWGTGGGEQYF	TGCAGCGTTGATTGGGGGACAGGGGGGGGAGAGCAGTACTTC
TRBV2	TRBJ2-7	.	TRBD2	CATKGLAGNSYEQYF	TGTGCCACCAAAGGACTAGCGGGGAACTCCTACGAGCAGTACTTC
TRBV27	TRBJ2-2	.	.	CASSFYHTGELFF	TGTGCCAGCAGTTTCTATCACACCGGGGAGCTGTTTTTT
TRBV5-8	TRBJ1-4	.	.	CASSFNTEKLFF	TGTGCCAGCAGCTTTAATACGGAGAAACTGTTTTTT
TRBV5-1	TRBJ2-7	.	TRBD1	CASGPRDRTYEQYF	TGCGCCAGCGGACCCCGGGACAGGACCTACGAGCAGTACTTC
TRBV7-2	TRBJ1-5	once	TRBD1	CASSPTTGALPQHF	TGTGCCAGCAGTCCCACGACAGGGGCCTTACCCCAGCATTTT
TRBV29-1	TRBJ2-7	.	.	CSSDWPAYEQYF	TGCAGCTCGGACTGGCCCGCCTACGAGCAGTACTTC
TRBV6-5	TRBJ2-7	.	.	CASSNLYNYEQYF	TGTGCCAGCAGTAACCTGTATAACTACGAGCAGTACTTC
TRBV4-1	TRBJ1-4	few	.	CASSQEPSSKLFF	TGCGCCAGCAGCCAAGAACCCTCTTCAAAACTGTTTTTT
TRBV7-2	TRBJ1-3	many	.	CASSQPYRASGNTIYF	TGTGCCAGCAGCCAGCCATACAGGGCCTCTGGAAACACCATATATTTT
TRBV2	TRBJ2-6	many	.	CASSDQAMISGANVLTF	TGTGCCAGCAGTGACCAGGCTATGATCTCTGGGGCCAACGTCCTGACTTTC
TRBV20-1	TRBJ2-7	few	.	CSAPTAGKSYEQYF	TGCAGTGCCCCCACCGCGGGGAAGTCCTACGAGCAGTACTTC
TRBV7-2	TRBJ1-3	.	.	CASSSVAGYDGNTIYF	TGTGCCAGCAGCTCAGTCGCGGGATATGATGGAAACACCATATATTTT
TRBV7-3	TRBJ1-6	.	.	CASSQDRDSPLHF	TGTGCCAGCAGCCAAGATAGGGATTCACCCCTCCACTTT
TRBV7-9	TRBJ2-7	few	TRBD1	CASSLVGTGSVEQYF	TGTGCCAGCAGCTTGGTTGGGACAGGGTCAGTCGAGCAGTACTTC
TRBV7-2	TRBJ2-7	.	TRBD2	CASSLGLAGLYYEQYF	TGTGCCAGCAGCTTAGGGCTAGCGGGCCTCTATTACGAGCAGTACTTC
TRBV9	TRBJ1-2	.	.	CASSDPDGGYIYGYTF	TGTGCCAGCAGCGACCCGGACGGCGGATATATCTATGGCTACACCTTC
TRBV29-1	TRBJ1-2	many	TRBD1	CSVEDPKQGANYGYTF	TGCAGCGTTGAAGACCCCAAACAGGGGGCTAACTATGGCTACACCTTC
TRBV29-1	TRBJ1-1	.	.	CSVAYGGGTEAFF	TGCAGCGTCGCTTACGGGGGAGGGACTGAAGCTTTCTTT
TRBV12-3/TRBV12-4	TRBJ2-7	.	.	CASSLALSGEQYF	TGTGCCAGCAGTTTAGCGCTCTCGGGGGAGCAGTACTTC
TRBV2	TRBJ1-6	.	.	CASSREALHF	TGTGCCAGCAGCCGGGAGGCCCTCCACTTT
TRBV10-3	TRBJ1-6	.	TRBD1	CAISDGQGARDSPLHF	TGTGCCATCAGTGATGGACAGGGGGCTAGGGATTCACCCCTCCACTTT
TRBV29-1	TRBJ1-4	many	TRBD1	CSVVDRAEKLFF	TGCAGCGTCGTAGACAGGGCTGAAAAACTGTTTTTT
TRBV9	TRBJ2-7	.	.	CASSQVGRSGQGPHYEQYF	TGTGCCAGCAGCCAAGTCGGCCGGTCTGGGCAGGGCCCACACTACGAGCAGTACTTC
TRBV7-2	TRBJ1-3	.	.	CASRLAGGNTIHF	TGTGCCAGCAGACTAGCGGGGGGAAACACCATACATTTT
TRBV10-3	TRBJ1-1	many	TRBD1	CAISEGAGGTEAFF	TGTGCCATCAGCGAGGGGGCAGGAGGCACTGAAGCTTTCTTT
TRBV9	TRBJ1-1	few	.	CASSVGHLGTEAFF	TGTGCCAGCAGCGTAGGACACCTAGGGACTGAAGCTTTCTTT
TRBV10-3	TRBJ1-4	.	.	CAISINPGMWEKLFF	TGTGCCATCAGTATTAATCCCGGGATGTGGGAAAAACTGTTTTTT
TRBV19	TRBJ2-2	many	.	CASSIEHRAGELFF	TGTGCCAGTAGTATCGAACATCGAGCCGGGGAGCTGTTTTTT
TRBV10-3	TRBJ2-3	few	.	CAIRGSVTDTQYF	TGTGCCATCAGGGGTAGCGTAACAGATACGCAGTATTTT
TRBV7-9	TRBJ1-2	.	.	CASSLGDGLEGYTF	TGTGCCAGCAGCCTAGGGGACGGCCTAGAGGGCTACACCTTC
TRBV7-8	TRBJ1-5	few	TRBD1	CASSFGRTGNSRSNQPQHF	TGTGCCAGCAGCTTCGGAAGGACAGGGAACAGTCGTAGCAATCAGCCCCAGCATTTT
TRBV6-1	TRBJ1-2	.	.	CASSPSTAAIYGYTF	TGTGCCAGCAGTCCATCGACAGCTGCAATCTATGGCTACACCTTC
TRBV19	TRBJ1-5	many	.	CASSMEGNQPQHF	TGTGCCAGTAGTATGGAGGGCAACCAGCCCCAGCATTTT
TRBV12-3/TRBV12-4	TRBJ1-6	few	.	CASSFGPWGYNSPLHF	TGTGCCAGCAGTTTCGGCCCCTGGGGTTATAATTCACCCCTCCACTTT
TRBV24-1	TRBJ1-5	many	.	CATSDPASNQPQHF	TGTGCCACCAGTGATCCTGCTAGCAATCAGCCCCAGCATTTT
TRBV12-3/TRBV12-4	TRBJ1-6	.	TRBD1	CTSSGQGAANSPLHF	TGTACCAGCAGTGGTCAGGGGGCGGCGAATTCACCCCTCCACTTT
TRBV2	TRBJ1-1	many	.	CASEFHTEAFF	TGTGCCAGCGAATTCCACACTGAAGCTTTCTTT
TRBV7-2	TRBJ2-5	.	.	CAGTGVRLQETQYF	TGTGCCGGTACGGGGGTCCGGCTCCAAGAGACCCAGTACTTC
TRBV5-6	TRBJ1-2	.	.	CASSQEIATNYGYTF	TGTGCCAGCAGCCAAGAAATAGCTACCAACTATGGCTACACCTTC
TRBV7-2	TRBJ1-1	.	.	CASSWARLNTEAFF	TGTGCCAGCAGCTGGGCCAGACTGAACACTGAAGCTTTCTTT
TRBV12-3/TRBV12-4	TRBJ2-5	.	.	CASSLVSSQETQYF	TGTGCCAGCAGTTTAGTATCCAGCCAAGAGACCCAGTACTTC
TRBV29-1	TRBJ2-5	few	.	CSVFSREETQYF	TGCAGCGTCTTTAGCAGGGAAGAGACCCAGTACTTC
TRBV9	TRBJ2-2	once	TRBD2	CASNPGLLNTGELFF	TGTGCCAGCAACCCGGGACTACTGAACACCGGGGAGCTGTTTTTT
TRBV7-3	TRBJ1-2	few	.	CASSLSSQEENYGYTF	TGTGCCAGCAGCTTATCCTCCCAGGAGGAAAACTATGGCTACACCTTC
TRBV10-2	TRBJ1-4	once	TRBD1	CASSEGSGQGVEKLFF	TGTGCCAGCAGTGAAGGGTCGGGACAGGGGGTTGAAAAACTGTTTTTT
TRBV29-1	TRBJ1-2	many	.	CSVVRTEGIDGYTF	TGCAGCGTTGTCCGGACGGAGGGTATAGATGGCTACACCTTC
TRBV25-1	TRBJ1-2	.	.	CASSEGWNVYGYTF	TGTGCCAGCAGTGAAGGTTGGAATGTCTATGGCTACACCTTC
TRBV6-5	TRBJ2-5	.	TRBD2	CASSVGTSGIQETQYF	TGTGCCAGCAGTGTTGGGACTAGCGGGATCCAAGAGACCCAGTACTTC
TRBV10-3	TRBJ1-5	.	.	CASSEGSGSQPQHF	TGTGCCAGCAGTGAAGGAAGCGGATCCCAGCCCCAGCATTTT
TRBV5-1	TRBJ1-2	.	.	CASSLRDMGGYTF	TGCGCCAGCAGCCTCCGGGACATGGGTGGCTACACCTTC
TRBV9	TRBJ1-5	once	.	CASSDGRGQPQHF	TGTGCCAGCAGTGACGGACGGGGACAGCCCCAGCATTTT
TRBV15	TRBJ2-3	many	.	CATSSEQVDTQYF	TGTGCCACCAGCAGCGAGCAGGTAGATACGCAGTATTTT